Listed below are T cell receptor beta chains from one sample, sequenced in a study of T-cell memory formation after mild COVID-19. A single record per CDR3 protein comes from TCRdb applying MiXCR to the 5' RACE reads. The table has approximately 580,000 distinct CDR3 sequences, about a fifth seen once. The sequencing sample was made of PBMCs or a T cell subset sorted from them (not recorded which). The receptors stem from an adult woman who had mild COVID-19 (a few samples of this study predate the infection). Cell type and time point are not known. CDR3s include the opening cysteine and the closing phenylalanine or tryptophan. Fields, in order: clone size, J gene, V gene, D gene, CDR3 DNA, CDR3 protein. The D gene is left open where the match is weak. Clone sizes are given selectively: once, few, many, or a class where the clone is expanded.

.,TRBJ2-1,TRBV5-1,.,TGCGCCAGCAGCTTGGGGGGCTCTCTCAATGAGCAGTTCTTC,CASSLGGSLNEQFF
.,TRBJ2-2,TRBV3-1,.,TGTGCCAGCAGCCAGGACACGACGAACACCGGGGAGCTGTTTTTT,CASSQDTTNTGELFF
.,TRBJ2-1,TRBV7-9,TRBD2,TGTGCTATTAGCGGGGATAACGGCAATGAGCAGTTCTTC,CAISGDNGNEQFF
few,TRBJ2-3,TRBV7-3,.,TGTGCCAGCAGCGCACAGGGGACTTCGGCAGATACGCAGTATTTT,CASSAQGTSADTQYF
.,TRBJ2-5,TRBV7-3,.,TGTGCCAGCAGCTTAAGGGTAGGGAGCCAAGAGACCCAGTACTTC,CASSLRVGSQETQYF
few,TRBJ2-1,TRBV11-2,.,TGTGCCAGCAGCTTCGGTGGCGCCTTGGGGCCTGATGAGCAGTTCTTC,CASSFGGALGPDEQFF
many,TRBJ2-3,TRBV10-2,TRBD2,TGCGCCAGCAGGAGCGGGGGGATTAGCACAGATACGCAGTATTTT,CASRSGGISTDTQYF
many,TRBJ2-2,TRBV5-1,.,TGCGCCAGCAGCCGTGACAGGCCGAACACCGGGGAGCTGTTTTTT,CASSRDRPNTGELFF
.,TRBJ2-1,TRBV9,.,TGTGCCAGCAGCGCCCCGTCGGTGGGTGAGCAGTTCTTC,CASSAPSVGEQFF
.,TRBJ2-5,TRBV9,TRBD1,TGTGCCAGCAGCGTATGGGGACAGGGGGAGACCCAGTACTTC,CASSVWGQGETQYF
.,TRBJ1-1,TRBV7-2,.,TGTGCCAGCAGCTTAAGGCAGGGAAGGACTGAAGCTTTCTTT,CASSLRQGRTEAFF
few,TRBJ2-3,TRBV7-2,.,TGTGCCAGCAGCTTAGGTCCGGGGGCAGGATCAGATACGCAGTATTTT,CASSLGPGAGSDTQYF
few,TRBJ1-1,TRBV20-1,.,TGCAGTGCTTCCGGGGACACTGAAGCTTTCTTT,CSASGDTEAFF
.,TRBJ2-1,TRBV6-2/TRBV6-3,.,TGTGCCAGCAGTTTGCCAGCGGGCGATGAGCAGTTCTTC,CASSLPAGDEQFF
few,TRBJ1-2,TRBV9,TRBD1,TGTGCCAGCAGCCAGGGACAGCTGGGCTACACCTTC,CASSQGQLGYTF
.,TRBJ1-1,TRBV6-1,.,TGTGCCAGCAGTGATGAAGTTATACAGGGATTTTGGACTGAAGCTTTCTTT,CASSDEVIQGFWTEAFF
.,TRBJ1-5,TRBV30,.,TGTGCCTGGAGTGTACAGGGAAGCAATCAGCCCCAGCATTTT,CAWSVQGSNQPQHF
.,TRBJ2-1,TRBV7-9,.,TGTGCCAGCAGCTTAGGCACAGGGTCCGTCTACAATGAGCAGTTCTTC,CASSLGTGSVYNEQFF
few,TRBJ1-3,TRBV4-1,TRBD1,TGCGCCAGCAGCCAGCCCACGGGACAGGGTTCGGGAAACACCATATATTTT,CASSQPTGQGSGNTIYF
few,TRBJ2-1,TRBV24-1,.,TGTGCCACCAGTGATTTGGGGCTACAGTTCTTC,CATSDLGLQFF
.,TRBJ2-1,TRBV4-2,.,TGTGCCAGCAGCCGAGGCGGGCCCAATGAGCAGTTCTTC,CASSRGGPNEQFF
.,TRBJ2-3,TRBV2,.,TGTGCCAGCAGTGAGGCAGGGGTCTTCAGCACAGATACGCAGTATTTT,CASSEAGVFSTDTQYF
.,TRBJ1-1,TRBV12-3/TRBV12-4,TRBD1,TGTGCCAGCAGACCGGGACAGGGGGTTTCGGGTGAAGCTTTCTTT,CASRPGQGVSGEAFF
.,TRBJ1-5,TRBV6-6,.,TGTGCCAGCAGTTCATCAGGGAATAGCAATCAGCCCCAGCATTTT,CASSSSGNSNQPQHF
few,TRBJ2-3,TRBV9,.,TGTGCCAGCAGCGTAGATCCGCGGGGATACACAGATACGCAGTATTTT,CASSVDPRGYTDTQYF
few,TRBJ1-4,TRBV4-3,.,TGCGCCAGCAGCCAAGATAAGGGCTTTCGGTATGAAAAACTGTTTTTT,CASSQDKGFRYEKLFF
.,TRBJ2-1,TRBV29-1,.,TGCAGCGTTGAAGATCCCCGGACTACTAATGAGCAGTTCTTC,CSVEDPRTTNEQFF
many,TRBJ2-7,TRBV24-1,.,TGTGCCACCAGTGAACAGGGCTACGAGCAGTACTTC,CATSEQGYEQYF
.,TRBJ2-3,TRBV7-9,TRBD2,TGTGCCAGCAGCTCTGGGACTAGCGAATTAACAGATACGCAGTATTTT,CASSSGTSELTDTQYF
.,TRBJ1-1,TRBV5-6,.,TGTGCCAGCAGCCGGGACAATTACAACACTGAAGCTTTCTTT,CASSRDNYNTEAFF
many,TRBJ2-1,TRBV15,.,TGTGCCACCAGCAGAGCAGAAGACCAGTTCAGATCCTACAATGAGCAGTTCTTC,CATSRAEDQFRSYNEQFF
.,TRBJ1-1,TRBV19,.,TGTGCCAGTAGAGGGGCTGAAGCTTTCTTT,CASRGAEAFF
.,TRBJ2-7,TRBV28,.,TGTGCCAGCAGTTTAACGGAAAACTCCTACGAGCAGTACTTC,CASSLTENSYEQYF
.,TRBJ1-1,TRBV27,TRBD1,TGTGCCAGCAGTTTGACCCCGGACAGGGCGGGGACTGAAGCTTTCTTT,CASSLTPDRAGTEAFF
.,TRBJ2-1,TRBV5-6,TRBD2,TGTGCCAGCAGCTTGGCTCTAGCGGGAGTGTATGAGCAGTTCTTC,CASSLALAGVYEQFF
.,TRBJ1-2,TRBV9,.,TGTGCCAGCAGCGTAGGTGGCTTTCCGATGGGACGGGAACTTTTGGACTACACCTTC,CASSVGGFPMGRELLDYTF
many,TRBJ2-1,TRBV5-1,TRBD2,TGCGCCAGCAGGTCCGGGACTAGCGGGATTAGCTCCTACAATGAGCAGTTCTTC,CASRSGTSGISSYNEQFF
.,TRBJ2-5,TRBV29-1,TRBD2,TGCAGCGCCTTCCCCGGACTAGCGGGAGTGCGGGAGACCCAGTACTTC,CSAFPGLAGVRETQYF
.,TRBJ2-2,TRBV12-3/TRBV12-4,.,TGTGCCAGCATTAAGACGGCGAACACCGGGGAGCTGTTTTTT,CASIKTANTGELFF
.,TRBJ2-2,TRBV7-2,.,TGTGCCAGCCAGGGTTACACCGGGGAGCTGTTTTTT,CASQGYTGELFF
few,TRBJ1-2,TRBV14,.,TGTGCCAGCAGCCAAGGGGGAGGGAACTATGGCTACACCTTC,CASSQGGGNYGYTF
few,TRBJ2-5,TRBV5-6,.,TGTGCCAGCAGCTTGGGGGGACCGGGGGACCAAGAGACCCAGTACTTC,CASSLGGPGDQETQYF
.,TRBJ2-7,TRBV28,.,TGTGCCAGCAGTGTACGCTACGAGCAGTACTTC,CASSVRYEQYF
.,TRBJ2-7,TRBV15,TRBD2,TGTGCCACCAGCCAGGAGAGCGGGAGCTCCTACGAGCAGTACTTC,CATSQESGSSYEQYF
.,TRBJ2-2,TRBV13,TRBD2,TGTGCCAGCAGCTTACGGGGGGGCCTCACCGGGGAGCTGTTTTTT,CASSLRGGLTGELFF
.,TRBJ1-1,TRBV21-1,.,TGTGCCAGCAGCAAAAGTGTCGGAGGGACTGAAGCTTTCTTT,CASSKSVGGTEAFF
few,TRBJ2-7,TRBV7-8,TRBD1,TGTGCCAGCAGCTTAGAGGGACAGGGCCTACCTCAGCAGTACTTC,CASSLEGQGLPQQYF
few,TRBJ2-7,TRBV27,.,TGTGCCACCGCGCCGGGACATCCCTACGAGCAGTACTTC,CATAPGHPYEQYF
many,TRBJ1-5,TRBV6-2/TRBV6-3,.,TGTGCCAGCCGGGTTTTTGGGGGTAGGGCCAGCAATCAGCCCCAGCATTTT,CASRVFGGRASNQPQHF
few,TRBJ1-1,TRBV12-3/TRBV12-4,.,TGTGCCAGCAGGCCTCTAAGGAGGGGCACTGAAGCTTTCTTT,CASRPLRRGTEAFF
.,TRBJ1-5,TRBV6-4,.,TGTGCCAGCAGTGAACAGGGCGATAGCAATCAGCCCCAGCATTTT,CASSEQGDSNQPQHF
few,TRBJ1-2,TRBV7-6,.,TGTGCCAGCAGCTTAGCTAAAACAGGGACGGCTGGCTACACCTTC,CASSLAKTGTAGYTF
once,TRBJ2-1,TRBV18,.,TGTGCCAGCTCACCCAAGGGGAATGAGCAGTTCTTC,CASSPKGNEQFF
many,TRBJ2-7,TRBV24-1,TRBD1,TGTGCCACCAGTGACCCCGGGACAGGTTCCTACGAGCAGTACTTC,CATSDPGTGSYEQYF
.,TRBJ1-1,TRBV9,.,TGTGCCAGCAGCGTCGTATCGGACAATGAAGCTTTCTTT,CASSVVSDNEAFF
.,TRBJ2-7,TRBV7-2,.,TGTGCCAGCAGCCCTCATACGTCCTACGAGCAGTACTTC,CASSPHTSYEQYF
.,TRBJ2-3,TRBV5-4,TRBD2,TGTGCCAGCAGCTTGGGGACTAGCGGGAGTGCGGCGCAGTATTTT,CASSLGTSGSAAQYF
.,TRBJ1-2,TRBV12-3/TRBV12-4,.,TGTGCCAGCAGCCCCACGCCCTATGGCTACACCTTC,CASSPTPYGYTF
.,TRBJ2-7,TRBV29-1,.,TGCAGCGTTGAAGGTTTACGGAACGAGCAGTACTTC,CSVEGLRNEQYF
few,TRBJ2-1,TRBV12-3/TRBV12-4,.,TGTGCCAGCAGTCTGGGCCCAAAGGGTGAGCAGTTCTTC,CASSLGPKGEQFF